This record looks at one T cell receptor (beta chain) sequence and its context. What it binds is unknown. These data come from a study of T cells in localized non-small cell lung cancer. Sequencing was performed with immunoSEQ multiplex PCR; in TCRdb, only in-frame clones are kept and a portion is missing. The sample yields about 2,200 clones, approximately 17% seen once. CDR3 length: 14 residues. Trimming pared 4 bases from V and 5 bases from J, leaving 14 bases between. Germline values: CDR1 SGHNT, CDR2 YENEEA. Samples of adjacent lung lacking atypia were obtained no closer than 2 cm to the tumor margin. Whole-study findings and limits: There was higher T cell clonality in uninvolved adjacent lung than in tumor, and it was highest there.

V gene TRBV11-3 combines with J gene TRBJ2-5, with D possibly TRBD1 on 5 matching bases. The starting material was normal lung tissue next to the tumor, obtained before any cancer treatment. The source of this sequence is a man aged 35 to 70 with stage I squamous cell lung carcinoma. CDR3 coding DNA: TGTGCCAGCAGCTGGGGCTCTCCAGGGGAGACCCAGTACTTC. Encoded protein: CASSWGSPGETQYF.